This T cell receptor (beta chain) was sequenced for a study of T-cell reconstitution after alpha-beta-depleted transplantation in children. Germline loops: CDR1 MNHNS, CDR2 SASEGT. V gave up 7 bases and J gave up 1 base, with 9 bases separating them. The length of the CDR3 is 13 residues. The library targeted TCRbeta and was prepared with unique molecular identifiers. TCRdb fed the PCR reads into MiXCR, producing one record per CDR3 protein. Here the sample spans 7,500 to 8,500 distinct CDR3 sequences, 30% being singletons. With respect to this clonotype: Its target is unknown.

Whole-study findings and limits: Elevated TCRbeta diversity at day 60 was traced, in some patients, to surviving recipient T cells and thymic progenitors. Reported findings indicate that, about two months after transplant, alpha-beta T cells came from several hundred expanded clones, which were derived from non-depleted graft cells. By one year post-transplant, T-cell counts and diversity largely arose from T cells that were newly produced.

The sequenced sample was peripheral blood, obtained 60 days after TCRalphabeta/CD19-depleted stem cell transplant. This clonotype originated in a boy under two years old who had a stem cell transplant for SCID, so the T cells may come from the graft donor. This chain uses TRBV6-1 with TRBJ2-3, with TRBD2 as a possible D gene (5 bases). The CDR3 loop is CASNSGGTDTQYF. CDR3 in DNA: TGTGCCAGCAACAGCGGAGGCACAGATACGCAGTATTTT.